A single T cell receptor (beta chain) is shown here with its context. The source of the sample is a study of blood T cell repertoires in COVID-19. Clones were sequenced by immunoSEQ multiplex PCR, and TCRdb holds only the in-frame ones, with some missing. The sample records 300,000 or so clones, roughly 87% being singletons. The TCR sequence derives from a woman aged 30 to 39 who had recovered from COVID-19. The source material was PBMCs or T cells enriched from blood (not recorded which).

The CDR3 nucleotides are TGCAGCGTGAGGATGCAGGGGATGGGCGAGCAGTACTTC. Translating it yields CSVRMQGMGEQYF. The V gene is TRBV29-1, the J gene TRBJ2-7; possibly TRBD1 for D (6 bases). Deletions cut 6 bases from V and 6 bases from J, with 18 bases between. CDR1 SQVTM and CDR2 ANQGSEA come from the germline V gene. CDR3 length: 13 residues.